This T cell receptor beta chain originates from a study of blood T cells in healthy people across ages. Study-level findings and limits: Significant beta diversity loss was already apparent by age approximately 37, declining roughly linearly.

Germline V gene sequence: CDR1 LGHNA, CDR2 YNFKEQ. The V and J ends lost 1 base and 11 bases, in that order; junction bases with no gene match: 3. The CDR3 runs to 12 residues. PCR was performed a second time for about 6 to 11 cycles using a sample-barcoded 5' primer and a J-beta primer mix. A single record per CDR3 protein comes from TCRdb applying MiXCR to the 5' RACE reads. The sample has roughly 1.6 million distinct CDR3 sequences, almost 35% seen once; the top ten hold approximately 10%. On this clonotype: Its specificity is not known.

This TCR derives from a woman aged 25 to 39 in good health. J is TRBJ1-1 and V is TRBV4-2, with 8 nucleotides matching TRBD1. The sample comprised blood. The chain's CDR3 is CASSQGTGGAFF. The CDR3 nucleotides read TGTGCCAGCAGCCAAGGAACAGGGGGGGCTTTCTTT.